This T cell receptor (beta chain) was sequenced during a study of cytomegalovirus exposure and HLA in healthy donors (dated by TCRdb to about 2017). With regard to the full study: An earlier analysis of more than 550 of the donors reported over 250 Gb of sequence data and around 110 million unique TCR beta sequences obtained from 150 million to 200 million T cells. An early release covering over 500 HLA-typed donors comprised approximately 300 gigabases of sequencing data and approximately 80 million unique TCR sequences. Of the roughly 400 genotyped donors, less than 85% were placed in the genetic ancestry cluster associated with self-reported Caucasian donors. The study was designed to test whether signatures of past pathogen exposure could be identified by cataloging public T cell receptors. The study used immunosequencing to profile the T cell repertoires of more than 650 subjects and linked those repertoires to cytomegalovirus serostatus. Along with the 666-subject first cohort, a separate validation cohort of more than 90 different subjects was used. The study combined high-throughput TCR immunosequencing, statistical association of individual TCRs with disease status, and machine learning to predict cytomegalovirus infection status. A later analysis re-analyzed previously published TCR beta repertoires from approximately 700 donors and added high-resolution HLA genotyping to study TCR occurrence patterns. The later analysis used no new phenotypic data to find candidate immune exposures, relying instead on TCR beta sequences and their occurrence across donors. An earlier analysis of around 540 of the donors applied high-throughput TCR beta sequencing to assess whether each TCR beta V gene segment acted as functional or pseudogenic. Donor age, sex, ethnicity and CMV serostatus were collected together with the repertoire data. A later genetic analysis used genome-wide SNP genotypes for about 60% of the roughly 670 donors, treating that subset as a discovery cohort. Every repertoire in the discovery cohort had been generated on one and the same sequencing platform. Class I and class II HLA loci were covered by the typing at four-digit resolution. The number of typed donors differed by locus: roughly 629-640 for A, B, C, DRB1 and DQB1; some 540 for DQA1; approximately 600 for DPA1; and 400 to 480 for DPB1. Four or five DR-DQ haplotypes were treated as single units for association and clustering because of strong linkage in the cohort. Among around 400 genotyped donors of the cohort, an average of roughly 230,000 unique TCR beta nucleotide sequences was sequenced per donor, of which about 18% were non-productive.

Concerning this clone itself: It has no known antigen specificity. Per-base quality was not reported, and no clone a single base away is much larger than it.

On the study overall, not on this receptor specifically: The sequencing pipeline was judged likely to have produced a cluster of highly shared sequence variants as a technical artifact. In the study, around 150 TCR beta chains were listed as associated with cytomegalovirus. According to a later analysis, parvovirus B19, influenza, CMV and Epstein-Barr virus appeared linked to several top co-occurrence clusters. A further reported finding was that TCR beta sequences accurately predicted the HLA-A and HLA-B alleles for most subjects in the first cohort. Specific HLA alleles were associated with roughly 16,000 TCR beta sequences at a false discovery rate of 0.05 in a later analysis. According to the authors, the approach could potentially be generalized to other disease states and immunological phenotypes. An association between a missense DCLRE1C variant and V-gene and J-gene trimming of TCR beta chains was found in a later genetic analysis and replicated in an independent cohort. Because HLA typing was unavailable for some donors at each locus, only the typed subset was used in association tests. A later analysis found that HLA-associated TCR beta chains were more clonally expanded and had lower generation probabilities than equally common non-associated chains. Assigning TCR associations to individual alleles was difficult when HLA alleles, especially DR and DQ, strongly co-occurred. Because counts were too low, about 18 rarely observed V segments, including chromosome 9 orphons, were left out of the earlier analysis of some 640 of the donors. Only TCR beta chains were sequenced in this cohort, and the absence of alpha or paired-chain data limited detectable features. Most CMV-associated TCR beta chains appeared to be HLA-restricted in a later analysis, and the HLA associations seemed to be driven largely by CMV exposure. Immune exposure information for the cohort was limited to CMV serostatus. A later analysis found that TCR association rates varied across HLA loci, with DRB1 alleles showing the most associated TCRs and HLA-C alleles the fewest. Across donors, most TCR sequences were observed very rarely, whereas some public TCRs were present in many individuals. Because the 87-base-pair reads could not distinguish some IMGT-functional V segments, including TRBV6-2 and TRBV6-3, those segments were excluded. An earlier analysis of around 500 of the donors showed that most TCR beta V segments appeared in productive rearrangements either about 87% or about 30% of the time, which broadly matched IMGT annotations. Presence/absence analyses assumed roughly uniform sequencing depth across donors, an assumption that may not hold. Three of the identified cytomegalovirus-associated TCR beta chains were confirmed in vitro to be specific for cytomegalovirus antigens. The classifier was reported to diagnose cytomegalovirus status with high specificity and sensitivity in both the original cohort and the validation cohort. Correlated functional status among segregating V segments might reflect linkage disequilibrium, but an unknown experimental factor could not be ruled out. According to a later genetic analysis, donors in an Asian-associated ancestry cluster had fewer N-insertions in productive TCRs than the roughly 670-donor mean.

In the germline V gene (reference sequence), CDR1 corresponds to MNHEY and CDR2 to SMNVEV. The CDR3 runs 11 residues from the cysteine to the phenylalanine. Just the 33-base CDR3 DNA is kept, in frame starting at base 1. The junction carries 6 bases between V and J, which are trimmed by 6 bases and 4 bases respectively. Libraries were constructed by the immunoSEQ multiplex PCR assay. A mixture of 60 forward primers for TCR Vbeta segments and 13 reverse primers for TCR Jbeta segments was used in the multiplex PCR. Amplification of the CDR3 region of rearranged TCR beta genes was performed with a multiplex PCR assay on genomic DNA. On the Illumina HiSeq System, the amplified TCR beta libraries were sequenced as 87-base-pair reads. The authors' pipeline ran thus. A later analysis tallied around 80 million unique TCR beta chains across the 600 to 700 repertoires, and about 10 million of those chains were shared by two or more donors. Raw reads were error-corrected and collapsed into unique sequences by a nearest-neighbor algorithm in which closely related sequences were merged to remove PCR and sequencing errors. To assign V, D and J gene segments, CDR3 sequences were aligned to IMGT reference sequences. For a sequence to be retained, a match of at least six nucleotides to both a V gene segment and a J gene segment was required. A rearrangement counted as productive if the CDR3 had no stop codons and remained in frame with V and J, and every other rearrangement counted as non-productive. Following IMGT convention, CDR3 was defined as the stretch from the second conserved V-encoded cysteine up to the conserved J-encoded phenylalanine. In an earlier analysis of around 570 of the donors, sequences lacking an unambiguous match to a single V gene segment were excluded. An earlier analysis of several hundred of the donors classified V segments as functional when productive rearrangements were above 56.7% and as segregating when the standard deviation between donors was above 5%. A statistical classification framework was built for diagnosing cytomegalovirus status from the catalog of TCR beta chain sequences. In a later analysis, TCR nucleotide sequences were compared against IMGT/GENE-DB human TR gene sequences so that V and J genes could be assigned. The TCRdist pipeline was used in a later analysis to assign CDR3 sequences and most-parsimonious VDJ recombination scenarios. In a later analysis, each TCR beta chain was defined by its CDR3 amino acid sequence together with its V-gene family, and reads without a unique V-gene family were excluded. In a later analysis, around 650 highly shared, low-generation-probability nucleotide sequences were removed to address suspected cross-contamination and a sequencing artifact. For each public chain, a later analysis derived a clonal expansion index from normalized ranks of inferred template counts within each repertoire. A later analysis computed generation probabilities with a VDJ recombination model fitted to out-of-frame rearrangements, and checked the results against IGoR. A later analysis scored TCR-TCR, TCR-HLA and TCR-CMV co-occurrence with hypergeometric tests, applying a repertoire-size bias correction to TCR pairs. False discovery rates were estimated in a later analysis by permuting HLA or CMV assignments 20 times. A later analysis grouped co-occurring TCRs with DBSCAN, adding TCRdist sequence similarity when clustering within HLA-allele-positive subsets. Repertoires with fewer than 30,000 or more than 120,000 public chains were left out of co-occurrence clustering, as were five repertoires with anomalous nucleotide sharing. TCRdb mirrors the immuneACCESS table, restricted to in-frame sequences. Some clones are absent from its copies; in checked studies, under half trace to an unresolved V gene, and the reason for the others is unknown. V and J calls and clone size are as listed in that table; D and trimming were resolved from the DNA. Here the sample has around 300,000 clones; around 66% occur a single time. About 2.2% of the sample goes to the ten largest clones.

The cohort was made up of 500 to 850 healthy bone marrow donors. At the time of sampling, all cohort members were nominally healthy, though unrecorded immune exposures were likely present. The donor was CMV seronegative and belonged to the group of around 400 seronegative cohort members. Each donor provided a peripheral blood sample, and peripheral blood mononuclear cells were used for TCR beta sequencing. The Qiagen DNeasy Blood Extraction Kit was used to extract genomic DNA from the blood cell samples. Recombination connected TRBV27 to TRBJ1-1; the D gene cannot be named for sure. This receptor was identified in a female donor in good health and CMV-seronegative. Input material: PBMCs. In nucleotides, the sequence is TGTGCCAGCAGAACCAGCACTGAAGCTTTCTTT. This gives the protein CASRTSTEAFF.